This T cell receptor (beta chain) was documented in a study of T cell responses to AZD1222 COVID-19 vaccine. Regarding the study as a whole: Rises in breadth and depth of Spike-specific TCRs came after two AZD1222 doses.

The method was immunoSEQ multiplex PCR; TCRdb's version includes in-frame clones alone and lacks a portion of them. Altogether roughly 140,000 clones are present, about 93% being singletons, with the ten largest covering roughly 4.6%. In germline, CDR1 is SEHNR, CDR2 FQNEAQ (reference sequence). This CDR3 is 15 amino acids long. V was pared by 0 bases and J by 12 bases, with 17 bases between. Notes on this clone: Its antigen is as yet unknown.

This TCR was sampled from an adult in good health. Sequenced material: peripheral blood, taken on day 0 of AZD1222 vaccination. The chain is built from TRBV7-9 and TRBJ1-4; weak D call: TRBD1 (5 bases). The CDR3 DNA follows: TGTGCCAGCAGCTTAGCAAACAGGCGGGGGGAACAACTGTTTTTT. Encoded protein: CASSLANRRGEQLFF.